This T cell receptor beta chain was sequenced during a study of T cells after posttransplantation cyclophosphamide. Clones were read by immunoSEQ multiplex PCR, and TCRdb kept only the in-frame ones, dropping some. The sample includes tens of thousands of clones, 86% seen only once; the top ten take roughly 6.3%. CDR1 and CDR2 (germline): MGHRA, YSYEKL. This CDR3 is 13 amino acids long. V gave up 2 bases and J gave up 13 bases, with 12 bases separating them. The TCR was taken from a woman in her sixties or seventies with a blood cancer, CMV-positive, and with a related stem cell donor. This sequence joins TRBV4-1 and TRBJ1-6; D may be TRBD1 (5 bases). The sample was PBMCs. The CDR3 reads CASSQPTAPPLHF. As DNA, the CDR3 is TGCGCCAGCAGCCAACCGACAGCGCCTCCCCTCCACTTT.